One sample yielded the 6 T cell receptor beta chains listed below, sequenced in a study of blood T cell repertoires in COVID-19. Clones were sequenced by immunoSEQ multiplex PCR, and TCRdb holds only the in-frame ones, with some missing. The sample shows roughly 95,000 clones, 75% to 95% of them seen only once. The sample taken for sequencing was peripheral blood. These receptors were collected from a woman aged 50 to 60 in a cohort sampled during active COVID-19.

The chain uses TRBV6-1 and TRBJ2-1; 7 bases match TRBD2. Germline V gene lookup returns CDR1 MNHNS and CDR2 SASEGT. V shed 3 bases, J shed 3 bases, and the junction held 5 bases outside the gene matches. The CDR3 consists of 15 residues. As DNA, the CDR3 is TGTGCCAGCAGTGAGTTGCGGGGGTACTACAATGAGCAGTTCTTC. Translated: CASSELRGYYNEQFF.

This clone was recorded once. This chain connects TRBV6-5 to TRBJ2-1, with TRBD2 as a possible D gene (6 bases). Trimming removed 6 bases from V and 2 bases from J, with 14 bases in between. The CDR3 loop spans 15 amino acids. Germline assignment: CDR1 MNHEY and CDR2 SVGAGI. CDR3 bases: TGTGCCAGCAGCCACTCGGGGGACGCCTACAATGAGCAGTTCTTC. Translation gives CASSHSGDAYNEQFF.

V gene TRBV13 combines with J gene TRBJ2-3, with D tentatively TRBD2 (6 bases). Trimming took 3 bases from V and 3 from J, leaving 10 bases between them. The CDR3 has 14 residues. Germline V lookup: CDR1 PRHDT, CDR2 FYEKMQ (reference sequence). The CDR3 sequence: CASSLEGRTDTQYF. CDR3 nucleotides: TGTGCCAGCAGCTTGGAGGGCAGAACAGATACGCAGTATTTT.

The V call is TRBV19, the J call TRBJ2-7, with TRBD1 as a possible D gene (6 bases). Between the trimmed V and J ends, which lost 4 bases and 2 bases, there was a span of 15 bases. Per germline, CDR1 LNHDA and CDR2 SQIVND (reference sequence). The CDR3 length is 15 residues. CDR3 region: CASSTQGQRTYEQYF. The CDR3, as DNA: TGTGCCAGTAGTACACAAGGACAGCGGACCTACGAGCAGTACTTC.

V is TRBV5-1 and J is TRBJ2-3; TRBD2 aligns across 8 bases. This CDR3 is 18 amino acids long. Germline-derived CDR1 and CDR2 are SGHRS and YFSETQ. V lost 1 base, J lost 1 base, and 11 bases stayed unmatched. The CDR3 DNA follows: TGCGCCAGCAGCTTGAGGTTCCCGGGAGGGGATGGCACAGATACGCAGTATTTT. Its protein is CASSLRFPGGDGTDTQYF.

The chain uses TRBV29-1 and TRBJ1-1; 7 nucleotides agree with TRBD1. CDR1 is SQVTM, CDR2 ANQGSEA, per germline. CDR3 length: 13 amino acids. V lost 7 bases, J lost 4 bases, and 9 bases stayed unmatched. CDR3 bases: TGCAGCGCCGGGAACAGGGGAGGCACTGAAGCTTTCTTT. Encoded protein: CSAGNRGGTEAFF.